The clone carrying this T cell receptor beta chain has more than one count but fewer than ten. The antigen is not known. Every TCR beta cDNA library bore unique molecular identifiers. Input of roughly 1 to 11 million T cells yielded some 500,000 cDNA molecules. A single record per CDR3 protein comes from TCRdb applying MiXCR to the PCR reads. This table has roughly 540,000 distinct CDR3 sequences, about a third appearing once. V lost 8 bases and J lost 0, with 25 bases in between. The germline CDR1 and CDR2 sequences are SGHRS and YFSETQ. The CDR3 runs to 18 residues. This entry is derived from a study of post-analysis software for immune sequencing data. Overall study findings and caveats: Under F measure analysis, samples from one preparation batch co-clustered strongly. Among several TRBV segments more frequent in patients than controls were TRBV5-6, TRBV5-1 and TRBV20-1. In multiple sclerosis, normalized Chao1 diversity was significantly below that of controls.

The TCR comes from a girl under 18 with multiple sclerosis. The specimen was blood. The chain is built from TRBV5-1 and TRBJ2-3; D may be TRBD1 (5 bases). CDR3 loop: CASTYTNRFPSSTDTQYF. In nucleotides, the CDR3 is TGCGCCAGTACCTACACAAACAGGTTCCCGTCTAGCACAGATACGCAGTATTTT.